This T cell receptor beta chain derives from a study of patients and donors after allogeneic stem cell transplantation (dated by TCRdb to between 2020 and 2021). For this chain, trimming is 0 bases at the V end and 1 base at the J end, and the number of junction bases without a gene match is 2. The CDR3, cysteine through phenylalanine, is 15 amino acids long. The CDR3 DNA has 45 bases and is translated from base 1. The CDR1 and CDR2 encoded by the germline V gene are SGHRS and YFSETQ. The receptor library was made with RT-PCR. TCRdb names NextSeq 550 as the instrument used. The raw public data were reprocessed by TCRdb itself: fastp quality trimming at Q25, MiXCR clonotype calling, in-frame beta chains only. Identical CDR3 proteins give one entry, which carries the most common genes and DNA. The sample has about a million distinct CDR3 sequences on record, roughly 18% of them singletons. Roughly 6.4% of the sample comes from the top ten.

This clonotype was recorded once. Its antigen is unknown. Base qualities are not provided; no much larger clone lies one nucleotide away. One read offers little support. The clonotype originates from a human donor who was either an allogeneic HSCT recipient or a stem cell or donor lymphocyte infusion donor (not recorded which). It is not recorded whose cells these are; they may come from a transplant donor. The sequence links TRBV5-1 to TRBJ1-1; 8 middle bases align to TRBD1. The specimen was blood, either unsorted or a sorted T cell fraction (not recorded which). At the DNA level, the sequence is TGCGCCAGCAGCTTGGAAGGGACAGGGAACACTGAAGCTTTCTTT. Its translation is CASSLEGTGNTEAFF.